This entry lists 7 T cell receptor beta chains sequenced from one sample in a study of control samples from healthy donors and cancer patients. Only in-frame clones appear in the TCRdb table, and some are missing; sequencing was by immunoSEQ multiplex PCR. Among around 120,000 clones listed, approximately 94% were seen once. The source material was blood. These receptors all come from a man younger than 40 in good health.

CDR3 loop: CASSLAGGTDTQYF. The CDR3 DNA reads as TGTGCCAGCAGCTTGGCGGGGGGGACAGATACGCAGTATTTT. This chain connects TRBV7-9 to TRBJ2-3, with 9 bases fitting TRBD2. V lost 3 bases to trimming and J lost 3 bases; unmatched junction nucleotides: 1. This CDR3 is built from 14 residues. Germline lookup yields CDR1 SEHNR and CDR2 FQNEAQ (reference sequence).

The chain recombines TRBV3-1 (or the pseudogene TRBV3-2) with TRBJ2-1; 9 nucleotides line up with TRBD2. CDR1 is LGHDT and CDR2 is YNNKEL in the germline V gene (reference sequence). V gave up 2 bases and J gave up 5 bases; unmatched junction bases: 4. The CDR3 runs 15 residues. CDR3 protein: CASSQLAGNDNEQFF. CDR3 DNA sequence: TGTGCCAGCAGCCAACTAGCGGGGAATGACAATGAGCAGTTCTTC.

The chain's CDR3 is CASSAKGGTDTQYF. Here the CDR3 DNA reads TGCGCCAGCAGTGCTAAAGGAGGCACAGATACGCAGTATTTT. This sequence joins TRBV10-1 and TRBJ2-3; D ambiguous. V lost 4 bases, J lost 1 base, and 9 bases lay in between. Germline V lookup: CDR1 WNHNN, CDR2 SYGVQD (reference sequence). The CDR3 consists of 14 residues.

In nucleotides, the CDR3 is TGTGCCAGCAGTTATGACCGAGACTACGAGCAGTACTTC. It specifies CASSYDRDYEQYF. The chain has TRBV6-6 and TRBJ2-7; D gene unclear. The CDR3 covers 13 residues. Trimming cost V 3 bases and J 3 bases, with 9 bases left between them. CDR1 and CDR2 (germline): MNHNY, SVGAGI (reference sequence).

V and J are TRBV19 and TRBJ1-4; D call uncertain. The V end lost 4 bases, the J end lost 13 bases, and 16 bases lay between the germline ends. CDR1 and CDR2 (germline): LNHDA, SQIVND (reference sequence). This CDR3 has 13 residues. CDR3 sequence (DNA): TGTGCCAGTAGTACATCCGACTGGAGCCCACTGTTTTTT. Translated: CASSTSDWSPLFF. The full variable domain, in which reference TRBV19 and TRBJ1-4 provide the parts outside the CDR3, is DGGITQSPKYLFRKEGQNVTLSCEQNLNHDAMYWYRQDPGQGLRLIYYSQIVNDFQKGDIAEGYSVSREKKESFPLTVTSAQKNPTAFYLCASSTSDWSPLFFGSGTQLSVL.

Comments on this clone: Other DNA sequences within the sample encode an identical CDR3. This chain uses TRBV27 with TRBJ1-5; D is undetermined. Germline V gives CDR1 MNHEY, CDR2 SMNVEV (reference sequence). CDR3 length: 14 residues. Trimming cost V 3 bases and J 0 bases, with 6 bases left between them. The CDR3 protein is CASSFRGSNQPQHF. The DNA for the CDR3 is TGTGCCAGCAGTTTTCGGGGTAGCAATCAGCCCCAGCATTTT.

V gene TRBV27 combines with J gene TRBJ2-7; D is uncertain. V lost 0 bases, J lost 4 bases, and 13 bases lay in between. The V gene's germline CDR1 is MNHEY and CDR2 SMNVEV (reference sequence). The CDR3 contains 15 residues. As DNA, the CDR3 is TGTGCCAGCAGTTTATCTGTGGCAGATGCATACGAGCAGTACTTC. As protein: CASSLSVADAYEQYF.